This T cell receptor beta chain was identified during a study of T cell clones after liver transplantation. Study information: Without induction therapy, subjects received standard immunosuppression until 12-24 months post-transplant. The study, taken as a whole, reports: In two subjects, few donor cells limited the measurable donor-reactive repertoire. Post-transplant, graft-donor-reactive CD4 TCRbeta sequences in blood dropped significantly in most of the 8 subjects.

Germline CDR1 and CDR2: MNHEY and SMNVEV (reference sequence). The V end lost 4 bases, the J end lost 3 bases, and 8 bases lay between the germline ends. The CDR3 loop spans 13 amino acids. Assay: immunoSEQ multiplex PCR; the TCRdb copy retains only in-frame clones and omits some. The sample yields under 150,000 clones, 90% seen once. In the case of this clone: Antigen: not known.

The receptor comes from a human patient who received a liver transplant. Some T cells may arise from the graft donor. Sample: CD4+ T cells from blood, taken 12 months after liver transplant. V gene TRBV27 combines with J gene TRBJ2-3, with no clear D. CDR3 in amino acids: CASSYQYTDTQYF. In nucleotides, the CDR3 is TGTGCCAGCAGTTACCAGTATACAGATACGCAGTATTTT.